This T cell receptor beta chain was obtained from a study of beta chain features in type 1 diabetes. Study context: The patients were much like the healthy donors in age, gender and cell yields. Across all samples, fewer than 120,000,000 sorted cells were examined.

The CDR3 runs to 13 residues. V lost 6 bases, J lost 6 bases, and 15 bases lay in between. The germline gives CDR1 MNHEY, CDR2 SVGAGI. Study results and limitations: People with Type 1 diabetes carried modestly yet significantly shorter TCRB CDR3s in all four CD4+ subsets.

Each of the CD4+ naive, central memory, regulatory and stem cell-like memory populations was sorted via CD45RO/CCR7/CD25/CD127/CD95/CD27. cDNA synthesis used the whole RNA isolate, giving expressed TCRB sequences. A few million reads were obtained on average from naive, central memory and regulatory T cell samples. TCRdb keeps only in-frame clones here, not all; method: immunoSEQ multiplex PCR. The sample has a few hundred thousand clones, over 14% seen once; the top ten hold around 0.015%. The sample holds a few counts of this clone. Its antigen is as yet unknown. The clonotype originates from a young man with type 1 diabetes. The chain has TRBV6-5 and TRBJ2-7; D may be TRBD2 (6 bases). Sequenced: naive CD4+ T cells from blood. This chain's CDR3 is CASRLALISEQYF. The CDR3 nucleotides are TGTGCCAGCAGACTAGCTTTGATCTCCGAGCAGTACTTC.